Shown below are 25 T cell receptor beta chains from a single sample sequenced in a study of T cell repertoires in cytomegalovirus infection. TCRdb re-derived calls from the reads in MiXCR, one entry per CDR3 protein. The sample has about 530,000 distinct CDR3 sequences; 26% are singletons. Input material: PBMCs. These receptors originate from a human donor in good health (CMV status not recorded). Some clones in this sample may be carry-over from other donors' samples.

This clonotype was observed a handful of times. V and J are TRBV15 and TRBJ1-2; no clear D gene. The V end was cut by 0 bases, the J end by 4 bases, with 15 bases between. The CDR3 covers 16 residues. Germline V gene sequence: CDR1 LNHNV, CDR2 YYDKDF (reference sequence). The CDR3 DNA follows: TGTGCCACCAGCAGAGATTTAGCCCCAGACCTCTATGGCTACACCTTC. Protein sequence: CATSRDLAPDLYGYTF.

The rearrangement uses TRBV12-3 or TRBV12-4 and TRBJ2-5, with D tentatively TRBD1 or TRBD2 (6 bases each). CDR3 length: 15 residues. Trimming shortened V by 3 bases and J by 4 bases, and 15 bases separated the two germline ends. CDR3 DNA sequence: TGTGCCAGCAGTTTGGGTCGGGGGCCGGTAGAGACCCAGTACTTC. It is translated as CASSLGRGPVETQYF.

In this sample, this clonotype turned up a few times. The chain uses TRBV12-3 or TRBV12-4 and TRBJ1-5; no firm D call. The CDR3 spans 15 residues. Between the trimmed V and J ends, which lost 6 bases and 0 bases, there was a span of 12 bases. In DNA, the CDR3 is TGTGCCAGCAGCACATGGGGATCTAGCAATCAGCCCCAGCATTTT. This codes for CASSTWGSSNQPQHF.

CDR3 sequence (DNA): TGTGCCAGCAGTTCCGGAGGAGTGAAAGAGACCCAGTACTTC. Amino acid sequence: CASSSGGVKETQYF. This rearrangement joins TRBV28 to TRBJ2-5, with D possibly TRBD2 on 5 matching bases. Germline V CDR1 and CDR2: MDHEN, SYDVKM. V lost 4 bases, J lost 3 bases, and 12 bases lay in between. There are 14 residues in the CDR3.

This clonotype was seen ten or more times. The V call is TRBV7-2, the J call TRBJ2-6; no reliable D call. The CDR3 consists of 17 residues. Trimming stripped 4 bases from V and 1 base from J, with 14 bases between. Germline V gene lookup returns CDR1 SGHTA and CDR2 FQGNSA. CDR3 residues: CASSSAGPGSGANVLTF. CDR3 DNA sequence: TGTGCCAGCAGCTCGGCAGGCCCTGGTTCTGGGGCCAACGTCCTGACTTTC. The full variable domain, completed using reference TRBV7-2 and TRBJ2-6, is GAGVSQSPSNKVTEKGKDVELRCDPISGHTALYWYRQSLGQGLEFLIYFQGNSAPDKSGLPSDRFSAERTGGSVSTLTIQRTQQEDSAVYLCASSSAGPGSGANVLTFGAGSRLTVL.

In its sample, this clonotype was seen many times. The V call is TRBV7-8, the J call TRBJ2-7, with D perhaps being TRBD1 or TRBD2 (5 bases each). Trimming shortened V by 2 bases and J by 2 bases, and 16 bases separated the two germline ends. The germline gives CDR1 SGHVS, CDR2 FQNEAQ. The CDR3 consists of 16 residues. The CDR3 DNA follows: TGTGCCAGCAGCTTAAGGTTCCGGGACCGGACCTACGAGCAGTACTTC. It yields the protein CASSLRFRDRTYEQYF.

This clonotype was counted many times. This chain links TRBV7-8 with TRBJ2-7; 9 bases agree with TRBD1. The CDR3 is 14 residues long. CDR1 is SGHVS, CDR2 FQNEAQ, per germline. Trimming took 5 bases from V and 2 from J; bases not matched to a gene: 4. CDR3 sequence reads: CASSRQGVTYEQYF. Here the CDR3 DNA reads TGTGCCAGCAGCAGACAGGGGGTGACCTACGAGCAGTACTTC.

The chain employs TRBV29-1 and TRBJ1-2; D is ambiguous. V was clipped by 0 bases and J by 7 bases, with 9 bases between them. Germline V CDR1 and CDR2: SQVTM, ANQGSEA. CDR3 length: 12 amino acids. CDR3 in amino acids: CSVEDSGGGYTF. The CDR3 DNA reads as TGCAGCGTTGAAGACAGTGGTGGTGGCTACACCTTC.

This chain links TRBV28 with TRBJ2-2, with 7 bases identical to TRBD2. The CDR3 has 14 residues. V lost 4 bases and J lost 4; bases outside the gene matches: 3. Germline V gene lookup returns CDR1 MDHEN and CDR2 SYDVKM. For the CDR3, the DNA is TGTGCCAGCAGTTCCGGACTAGTCACCGGGGAGCTGTTTTTT. This translates into CASSSGLVTGELFF.

This clonotype was counted a few times. The rearrangement joins TRBV6-6 to TRBJ2-4; no reliable D call. This CDR3 has 16 amino acids. Trimming removed 0 bases at V and 3 bases at J, with 12 bases between. The germline V gene encodes CDR1 MNHNY and CDR2 SVGAGI (reference sequence). In DNA, the CDR3 is TGTGCCAGCAGTTACTCGAATTTGGGTAACAAAAACATTCAGTACTTC. It is translated as CASSYSNLGNKNIQYF.

This clonotype came up many times. CDR3 loop: CASSSRLAGLRTDTQYF. The CDR3 region has the DNA TGTGCCAGCAGCTCAAGACTAGCGGGACTACGCACAGATACGCAGTATTTT. J is TRBJ2-3 and V is TRBV7-2; 11 bases are a match to TRBD2. V shed 4 bases, J shed 1 base, and the junction held 7 bases outside the gene matches. This CDR3 is 17 amino acids long. From germline, CDR1 is SGHTA and CDR2 FQGNSA.

The CDR3 reads CASSITGRSSYEQYF. In nucleotides, the CDR3 is TGTGCCAGTAGTATTACGGGACGAAGCTCCTACGAGCAGTACTTC. The chain employs TRBV19 and TRBJ2-7, with D perhaps being TRBD1 or TRBD2 (5 bases each). The V gene lost 3 bases and the J gene lost 0 bases, with 12 bases spanning the gap. CDR1 LNHDA and CDR2 SQIVND come from the germline V gene (reference sequence). The CDR3 extends over 15 amino acids.

This clonotype was detected ten times or more. The V gene is TRBV7-2, the J gene TRBJ2-5, with D tentatively TRBD1 (6 bases). The CDR3 contains 14 residues. Germline V gives CDR1 SGHTA, CDR2 FQGNSA. V was cut by 6 bases and J by 1 base, with 12 bases left in between. CDR3 DNA: TGTGCCAGCAGGGAGAGGACAGTCCAAGAGACCCAGTACTTC. Residues: CASRERTVQETQYF.

The rearrangement joins TRBV15 to TRBJ1-1, with D maybe TRBD1 (5 bases). Looked up from germline, CDR1 is LNHNV and CDR2 is YYDKDF (reference sequence). The CDR3 is made up of 13 amino acids. Trimming removed 1 base from V and 9 bases from J, with 12 bases in between. In nucleotides, the CDR3 is TGTGCCACCAGCAGAGGCTCCGGGACTCAAGCTTTCTTT. The encoded protein is CATSRGSGTQAFF.

The rearrangement links TRBV7-2 to TRBJ2-7; TRBD2 is a possible D gene (6 bases). The CDR3 runs 15 residues. V shed 4 bases and J shed 2 bases, with 15 bases lying between them. Per the germline V gene, CDR1 is SGHTA and CDR2 is FQGNSA. CDR3 residues: CASSWIAEPTYEQYV. DNA for the CDR3: TGTGCCAGCAGCTGGATAGCGGAACCCACCTACGAGCAGTACGTC.

This clonotype was counted between two and nine times. The chain combines TRBV7-2 with TRBJ2-7; 9 nucleotides align to TRBD1. Germline V gene data show CDR1 as SGHTA and CDR2 as FQGNSA. V was pared by 5 bases and J by 4 bases, with 6 bases of the junction left unmatched. The CDR3 length is 14 residues. The CDR3 nucleotides read TGTGCCAGCAGCCCAGGGACAGGGCCTTACGAGCAGTACGTC. Translating gives CASSPGTGPYEQYV.

This clonotype came up once. The chain has TRBV29-1 and TRBJ2-2, with 7 bases fitting TRBD1. The CDR3 length is 14 residues. Germline V gene lookup returns CDR1 SQVTM and CDR2 ANQGSEA. After removal of 5 bases from V and 0 bases from J, the junction contained 3 bases not matched to a gene. CDR3 region: CSVRTGANTGELFF. The CDR3 region has the DNA TGCAGCGTTCGAACAGGGGCGAACACCGGGGAGCTGTTTTTT.

The V gene is TRBV6-2 or TRBV6-3, the J gene TRBJ2-7; D gene uncertain. Germline CDR1 and CDR2: MNHEY and SVGEGT. The V end lost 4 bases, the J end lost 1 base, and 11 bases lay between the germline ends. This CDR3 comprises 14 residues. CDR3 amino acids: CASSFRAGSYEQYV. CDR3 DNA sequence: TGTGCCAGCAGTTTTCGTGCCGGATCCTACGAGCAGTACGTC.

The CDR3 reads CASSLVPGPLGELFF. DNA of the CDR3: TGTGCCAGCAGCTTAGTCCCGGGTCCCCTCGGGGAGCTGTTTTTT. The chain has TRBV11-2 and TRBJ2-2; D unresolved. The germline V gene has CDR1 SGHAT and CDR2 FQNNGV. With 1 base removed from V and 7 bases from J, the gap between germline ends came to 13 bases. This CDR3 spans 15 amino acids.

This clonotype was counted many times. The CDR3 DNA sequence: TGTGCCATCAGTGAAGAGGGCAATCAGCCCCAGCATTTT. The encoded protein is CAISEEGNQPQHF. The V and J genes are TRBV10-3 and TRBJ1-5; D is undetermined. The V and J ends lost 3 bases and 2 bases respectively, with 5 bases between them. Germline CDR1 ENHRY, CDR2 SYGVKD. The CDR3 is 13 amino acids.

This clonotype was seen at least ten times. This chain links TRBV7-6 with TRBJ2-7; D is ambiguous. Germline CDR1 is SGHVS and CDR2 is FNYEAQ. The germline V and J ends were trimmed by 1 base and 2 bases, with 9 bases remaining between them. CDR3 length equals 14 residues. This CDR3 is CASSLEALAYEQYF. The CDR3 DNA reads TGTGCCAGCAGCTTAGAAGCCCTGGCCTACGAGCAGTACTTC.

This clonotype was recorded a few times. The chain joins TRBV12-3 or TRBV12-4 to TRBJ1-6; 9 nucleotides line up with TRBD1. V was clipped by 5 bases and J by 10 bases; unmatched bases: 15. This CDR3 spans 17 amino acids. CDR3 in DNA: TGTGCCAGCAGTGGGTACCCGGGACAGGGAACGGGATCACCCCTCCACTTT. It encodes CASSGYPGQGTGSPLHF.

This clonotype was seen a handful of times. This chain uses TRBV5-5 with TRBJ1-6; 8 positions agree with TRBD1. After removal of 2 bases from V and 6 bases from J, the junction contained 7 bases not matched to a gene. The CDR3 sequence is 16 residues long. Germline V gives CDR1 SGHKS, CDR2 YYEKEE (reference sequence). CDR3 DNA: TGTGCCAGCAGCTTTCCGCAGGGGGCAGTTAATTCACCCCTCCACTTT. It encodes CASSFPQGAVNSPLHF.

V gene TRBV20-1 combines with J gene TRBJ1-6; TRBD1 agrees at 7 bases. The V segment lost 6 bases and the J segment 10 bases; nucleotides outside the gene matches: 9. CDR1 is DFQATT, CDR2 SNEGSKA, per germline (reference sequence). The CDR3 has 13 amino acids. CDR3 region: CSATDRVPSPLHF. The CDR3 coding sequence is TGCAGTGCCACCGACAGGGTTCCCTCACCCCTCCACTTT.

The chain combines TRBV6-8 with TRBJ2-5, with TRBD2 as a possible D gene (7 bases). Germline lookup yields CDR1 MNHGY and CDR2 SAAAGT. V shed 5 bases and J shed 4 bases, with 23 bases lying between them. This CDR3 contains 17 residues. CDR3 in DNA: TGTGCCAGCAGTCCCCGAGGGGGGGCAGTCCTATCAGAGACCCAGTACTTC. Encoded protein: CASSPRGGAVLSETQYF.